This paragraph covers one TCR beta chain sequence. The data belong to a study of blood T cell repertoires in COVID-19. Clones were sequenced by immunoSEQ multiplex PCR, and TCRdb holds only the in-frame ones, with some missing. Here the sample spans under 300,000 clones, about four fifths being singletons. Germline trimming cut 9 bases from V and 3 bases from J; bases unmatched to any gene: 11. The CDR3 totals 14 residues. CDR1 and CDR2 (germline): MGHRA, YSYEKL. The chain employs TRBV4-1 and TRBJ2-7, with 7 nucleotides matching TRBD2. This TCR was sampled from a man over 45 who had recovered from COVID-19. Source material: PBMCs or T cells enriched from blood (not recorded which). Written as DNA, the CDR3 is TGCGCCAGTGCGCCGGAGCGGGGAAACTACGAGCAGTACTTC. Its translation: CASAPERGNYEQYF.